These 14 T cell receptor beta chains share one sample of origin, sequenced in a study of T cell repertoires in cytomegalovirus infection. One entry per CDR3 protein, called by TCRdb with MiXCR from the reads. Among about 230,000 distinct CDR3 sequences, roughly 22% were seen once, and the ten largest hold about 20%. Material: CD8+ T cells from PBMCs. The source is a human donor in good health (CMV status not recorded). Some clones in this sample may be carry-over from other donors' samples.

This chain links TRBV27 with TRBJ2-5; the match to TRBD1 covers 8 bases. Germline CDR1 is MNHEY and CDR2 is SMNVEV (reference sequence). CDR3 size: 15 residues. J lost 5 bases, V lost 6 bases, and 11 bases had no gene match. The CDR3 sequence is CASSPLDRALETQYF. Here the CDR3 DNA reads TGTGCCAGCAGCCCCCTGGACAGGGCCCTGGAGACCCAGTACTTC.

This clonotype was counted between two and nine times. V gene TRBV20-1 combines with J gene TRBJ2-1, with 8 bases lining up with TRBD2. V was pared by 0 bases and J by 7 bases, with 11 bases of the junction left unmatched. Germline lookup yields CDR1 DFQATT and CDR2 SNEGSKA (reference sequence). The CDR3 sequence is 16 residues long. CDR3 DNA: TGCAGTGCTAGAGATTCCTCACTAGCGGTCTTGAATGAGCAGTTCTTC. Protein sequence: CSARDSSLAVLNEQFF.

In its sample, this clonotype was seen many times. This chain connects TRBV7-8 to TRBJ1-1; the D is unclear. The CDR3 is made up of 13 amino acids. Germline lookup yields CDR1 SGHVS and CDR2 FQNEAQ. Trimming removed 5 bases from V and 4 bases from J, with 11 bases in between. CDR3 bases: TGTGCCAGCAGCCCAAGTCGACTCACTGAAGCTTTCTTT. Translated: CASSPSRLTEAFF.

Many counts were recorded for this clonotype. V usage is TRBV28 and J usage is TRBJ1-1, with D hard to call. V lost 7 bases to trimming and J lost 1 base, with 7 bases between them. The CDR3 extends over 12 amino acids. Looked up from germline, CDR1 is MDHEN and CDR2 is SYDVKM. The CDR3 DNA is TGTGCCAGCAAAGAGGGGAACACTGAAGCTTTCTTT. Translation gives CASKEGNTEAFF.

CDR3 nucleotides: TGTGCCAGCTCCGTCGGGCCGATTACGATATTGGAGCAGTACTTC. Protein sequence: CASSVGPITILEQYF. The chain carries TRBV28 and TRBJ2-7; D gene ambiguous. V lost 8 bases and J lost 7, with 24 bases in between. Per germline, CDR1 MDHEN and CDR2 SYDVKM. This CDR3 has 15 amino acids.

This clonotype was found many times. The V call is TRBV19, the J call TRBJ2-1; 8 bases agree with TRBD2. V lost 4 bases, J lost 4 bases, and 3 bases stayed unmatched. This CDR3 spans 14 amino acids. The germline V gene encodes CDR1 LNHDA and CDR2 SQIVND (reference sequence). The DNA of the CDR3 is TGTGCCAGTAGTAAGGCGGGGGGATACAATGAGCAGTTCTTC. Its protein product is CASSKAGGYNEQFF. Filled out from reference TRBV19 and TRBJ2-1, the complete variable domain reads DGGITQSPKYLFRKEGQNVTLSCEQNLNHDAMYWYRQDPGQGLRLIYYSQIVNDFQKGDIAEGYSVSREKKESFPLTVTSAQKNPTAFYLCASSKAGGYNEQFFGPGTRLTVL.

DNA of the CDR3: TGTGCCTGGACCCCCGCCTTGTTCGACACCGGGGAGCTGTTTTTT. It translates to CAWTPALFDTGELFF. This rearrangement joins TRBV30 to TRBJ2-2; D is unresolved. The germline V gene encodes CDR1 GTSNPN and CDR2 SVGIG (reference sequence). CDR3 length equals 15 residues. V was shortened by 4 bases and J by 3 bases, with 15 bases between the two germline ends.

The V gene is TRBV6-6, the J gene TRBJ1-2; no clear D gene. Germline assignment: CDR1 MNHNY and CDR2 SVGAGI (reference sequence). V was clipped by 10 bases and J by 4 bases, with 16 bases between them. The CDR3 sequence is 13 residues long. In DNA form, the CDR3 reads TGTGCCACCACTCTGTCCGCTCTCTATGGCTACACCTTC. Translation gives CATTLSALYGYTF.

V gene TRBV19 combines with J gene TRBJ2-1, with D possibly TRBD1 on 6 matching bases. This CDR3 is built from 15 residues. Germline lookup yields CDR1 LNHDA and CDR2 SQIVND (reference sequence). V was clipped by 3 bases and J by 8 bases, with 17 bases between them. The chain's CDR3 is CASSIQPDRIHEQFF. The DNA for the CDR3 is TGTGCCAGTAGTATTCAACCAGACAGGATCCATGAGCAGTTCTTC.

This clonotype turned up a few times. The chain couples TRBV5-6 to TRBJ2-1, with 11 positions matching TRBD2. V lost 0 bases to trimming and J lost 8 bases; unmatched junction nucleotides: 4. This CDR3 contains 15 residues. The germline CDR1 and CDR2 sequences are SGHDT and YYEEEE. The CDR3 nucleotides read TGTGCCAGCAGCTTGGAACTAGCGGGGGATGATGAGCAGTTCTTC. Encoded protein: CASSLELAGDDEQFF.

The rearrangement joins TRBV29-1 to TRBJ2-3; 8 positions agree with TRBD1. CDR3 length: 15 amino acids. V shed 7 bases, J shed 4 bases, and the junction held 13 bases outside the gene matches. Germline CDR1 and CDR2: SQVTM and ANQGSEA. This chain's CDR3 is CSAEGLDRGADTQYF. CDR3 nucleotide sequence: TGCAGCGCCGAGGGGCTCGACAGGGGAGCAGATACGCAGTATTTT.

This clonotype is medium-sized (0.01 to 0.1%). The V and J genes are TRBV7-9 and TRBJ2-1, with 9 bases matching TRBD1. Losses at the gene ends were 5 bases for V and 0 bases for J; bases not matched to a gene: 5. In germline, CDR1 is SEHNR, CDR2 FQNEAQ (reference sequence). This CDR3 has 16 residues. In DNA form, the CDR3 reads TGTGCCAGCAGCCCCCGGACAGGGGACTCCTACAATGAGCAGTTCTTC. As protein: CASSPRTGDSYNEQFF.

Ten or more counts support this clonotype. The CDR3 is CASSLTAPLNSPLHF. As DNA, the CDR3 is TGTGCCAGCAGCTTGACGGCACCACTTAATTCACCCCTCCACTTT. The chain links TRBV5-5 to TRBJ1-6; D uncertain. Germline V CDR1 and CDR2: SGHKS, YYEKEE (reference sequence). The CDR3 has 15 amino acids. Trimming shortened V by 1 base and J by 6 bases, and 11 bases separated the two germline ends.

This clonotype has at least ten counts. The V and J genes are TRBV20-1 and TRBJ1-1, with D unclear. The germline V gene encodes CDR1 DFQATT and CDR2 SNEGSKA (reference sequence). This CDR3 spans 14 amino acids. V was trimmed by 0 bases and J by 6 bases, leaving 14 bases between them. As DNA, the CDR3 is TGCAGTGCTAGAGATCGGGCAGGTGGAGCTGAAGCTTTCTTT. Translating it yields CSARDRAGGAEAFF.